What follows describes a single T cell receptor (beta chain). The target antigen is unknown. Negative isolation yielded CD4+ and CD8+ T cells, and FACS enriched TEMRA cells. This sample is drawn from a study of CD8 T cells in Susac syndrome. Findings and caveats of the study: It was acknowledged in the study that its TCR sequencing and HLA analysis involved a relatively small number of individuals.

The germline gives CDR1 SGHDT, CDR2 YYEEEE. Trimming pared 2 bases from V and 5 bases from J, leaving 16 bases between. This CDR3 spans 15 amino acids. Random hexamers primed reverse transcription of about 0.5 to 1 ug RNA. TCR beta CDR3 was amplified by immunoSEQ multiplex PCR. This amplification extended across 54 Vbeta and 13 Jbeta segments. TCRdb recomputed calls from the immunoSEQ multiplex PCR reads with MiXCR, one row per CDR3 protein. Of approximately 230,000 distinct CDR3 sequences in the sample, about 93% were seen once. V is TRBV5-6 and J is TRBJ1-1; possible D gene TRBD1, 5 bases. Input material: CD4+ T cells from PBMCs. This TCR was sampled from a human donor with multiple sclerosis. The CDR3 reads CASSFLGGEGTEAFF. Written as DNA, the CDR3 is TGTGCCAGCAGCTTCCTCGGGGGAGAGGGGACTGAAGCTTTCTTT.